The 19 T cell receptor beta chains listed next were all sequenced from one sample in a study of human T cells and chemical hapten exposure. Time point reported: patch test 1, 2 weeks after DPC sensitization. The treatment was: therapeutic diphenylcyclopropenone sensitization with weekly scalp DPC. Unfractionated whole blood yielded total RNA. TCRdb called the RACE reads again in MiXCR, with one record for every CDR3 protein. This table has tens of thousands of distinct CDR3 sequences, more than 6% appearing once. The sample consisted of whole blood, taken in connection with sensitization to the hapten diphenylcyclopropenone (DPC). These receptor sequences come from a woman in her thirties with alopecia areata. Some clones in this sample may be carry-over from other donors' samples.

The V call is TRBV6-5, the J call TRBJ2-3; 7 bases fit TRBD1. CDR1 MNHEY and CDR2 SVGAGI come from the germline V gene. V was pared by 6 bases and J by 3 bases, with 9 bases of the junction left unmatched. This CDR3 region has 15 residues. The CDR3 DNA reads TGTGCCAGCAGACTGACAGGGTTCTGGACAGATACGCAGTATTTT. Translation gives CASRLTGFWTDTQYF.

This clonotype was found many times. This rearrangement joins TRBV29-1 to TRBJ2-1; D is perhaps TRBD1 (5 bases). CDR3 length equals 12 residues. Trimming removed 5 bases from V and 7 bases from J, with 12 bases in between. CDR1 and CDR2 (germline): SQVTM, ANQGSEA. The CDR3 sequence: CSVREGENEQFF. Written as DNA, the CDR3 is TGCAGCGTTCGAGAAGGGGAAAATGAGCAGTTCTTC.

V is TRBV29-1 and J is TRBJ2-5; D may be TRBD2 (6 bases). The CDR3 is made up of 14 amino acids. V was cut by 6 bases and J by 5 bases, with 19 bases left in between. The germline CDR1 and CDR2 sequences are SQVTM and ANQGSEA. CDR3: CSVTGLPLRETQYF. In nucleotides, the CDR3 is TGCAGCGTCACGGGACTCCCTTTGAGGGAGACCCAGTACTTC.

At least ten counts were recorded for this clonotype. This chain connects TRBV20-1 to TRBJ1-2; no reliable D call. CDR3 length equals 14 residues. The V end was cut by 2 bases, the J end by 5 bases, with 15 bases between. Germline V gives CDR1 DFQATT, CDR2 SNEGSKA (reference sequence). The CDR3 DNA follows: TGCAGTGCTAGACCGGATTTGGGAGTTTATGGCTACACCTTC. Translated: CSARPDLGVYGYTF.

In this sample, this clonotype turned up many times. The chain combines TRBV2 with TRBJ2-7; TRBD2 matches 8 bases. The CDR3 extends over 15 amino acids. J was trimmed by 5 bases and V by 8 bases; bases with no gene match: 14. CDR1 and CDR2 from the germline V gene are SNHLY and FYNNEI. The CDR3 is CASSHDGGAADEQYF. The CDR3 DNA follows: TGTGCCAGCTCGCATGACGGGGGGGCCGCGGACGAGCAGTACTTC. The full variable domain, its missing parts supplied by reference TRBV2 and TRBJ2-7, is EPEVTQTPSHQVTQMGQEVILRCVPISNHLYFYWYRQILGQKVEFLVSFYNNEISEKSEIFDDQFSVERPDGSNFTLKIRSTKLEDSAMYFCASSHDGGAADEQYFGPGTRLTVT.

This clonotype was picked up a small number of times. V gene TRBV7-9 combines with J gene TRBJ1-2; D not resolved. Germline loops: CDR1 SEHNR, CDR2 FQNEAQ (reference sequence). V was shortened by 1 base and J by 8 bases, with 17 bases between the two germline ends. The CDR3 spans 15 residues. The CDR3 region is CASSLGFPPVGGYTF. The CDR3 bases are TGTGCCAGCAGCTTAGGATTCCCGCCGGTTGGAGGCTACACCTTC.

This clonotype was observed a handful of times. The chain couples TRBV7-8 to TRBJ1-3; a weak D match, TRBD1 (5 bases). Trimming took 2 bases from V and 4 from J, leaving 18 bases between them. The CDR3 is 17 residues long. Germline assignment: CDR1 SGHVS and CDR2 FQNEAQ. The CDR3 DNA sequence: TGTGCCAGCAGCTTAAGAGTTCGGCAGGGCCTCGGAAACACCATATATTTT. Protein product: CASSLRVRQGLGNTIYF. Supplemented by reference TRBV7-8 and TRBJ1-3, the full variable domain reads GAGVSQSPRYKVAKRGQDVALRCDPISGHVSLFWYQQALGQGPEFLTYFQNEAQLDKSGLPSDRFFAERPEGSVSTLKIQRTQQEDSAVYLCASSLRVRQGLGNTIYFGEGSWLTVV.

The table lists this clonotype with a few counts. The chain joins TRBV20-1 to TRBJ2-3, with TRBD1 matching 9 bases. V lost 1 base, J lost 3 bases, and 8 bases stayed unmatched. The CDR3 loop spans 16 amino acids. CDR1 DFQATT and CDR2 SNEGSKA come from the germline V gene (reference sequence). Here the CDR3 reads CSARGDRESETDTQYF. CDR3 bases: TGCAGTGCTAGAGGGGACAGGGAATCGGAAACAGATACGCAGTATTTT.

Many counts were recorded for this clonotype. The rearrangement uses TRBV29-1 and TRBJ2-5, with D unresolved. CDR1 and CDR2 from the germline V gene are SQVTM and ANQGSEA. The CDR3 length is 11 residues. Trimming pared 6 bases from V and 2 bases from J, leaving 7 bases between. The CDR3 spells CSVESQETQYF. The CDR3 nucleotides are TGCAGCGTGGAAAGTCAAGAGACCCAGTACTTC.

The genes are TRBV7-2 and TRBJ2-7; no reliable D call. The CDR3 is 12 amino acids. Germline assignment: CDR1 SGHTA and CDR2 FQGNSA. The V end lost 5 bases, the J end lost 0 bases, and 5 bases lay between the germline ends. Here the CDR3 reads CASSISSYEQYF. CDR3 DNA sequence: TGTGCCAGCAGCATTAGCTCCTACGAGCAGTACTTC.

In this sample, this clonotype turned up many times. J is TRBJ2-7 and V is TRBV12-3 or TRBV12-4; a weak D match, TRBD1 (5 bases). The V and J ends lost 4 bases and 6 bases respectively, with 13 bases between them. The length of the CDR3 is 13 residues. CDR3 in amino acids: CASSSFQGSEQYF. The DNA of the CDR3 is TGTGCCAGCAGTTCTTTCCAGGGTAGCGAGCAGTACTTC.

This chain links TRBV2 with TRBJ2-1; 7 positions match TRBD2. J lost 9 bases, V lost 6 bases, and 11 bases had no gene match. The V gene's germline CDR1 is SNHLY and CDR2 FYNNEI. CDR3 size: 14 residues. Written as DNA, the CDR3 is TGTGCCAGCAGGGAACAAGCGGGGCGGGGTGAGCAGTTCTTC. Its protein is CASREQAGRGEQFF.

By proportion, this clonotype is medium-sized (0.01 to 0.1%). The V and J genes are TRBV4-3 and TRBJ2-1; D is perhaps TRBD1 or TRBD2 (5 bases each). This CDR3 contains 15 residues. V was trimmed by 0 bases and J by 0 bases, leaving 6 bases between them. Germline CDR1 and CDR2: LGHNA and YSLEER. The CDR3 protein is CASSQDGGSYNEQFF. The CDR3 region has the DNA TGCGCCAGCAGCCAAGATGGGGGCTCCTACAATGAGCAGTTCTTC.

The V gene is TRBV6-1, the J gene TRBJ1-5, with D uncertain. Germline loops: CDR1 MNHNS, CDR2 SASEGT. V lost 1 base and J 7 bases, leaving 11 bases between the germline ends. There are 14 residues in the CDR3. CDR3 sequence reads: CASSEVGHGQPQHF. In DNA, the CDR3 is TGTGCCAGCAGTGAAGTGGGTCACGGGCAGCCCCAGCATTTT.

Only a few counts were recorded for this clonotype. The chain has TRBV6-5 and TRBJ2-3, with D tentatively TRBD1 (6 bases). Germline values: CDR1 MNHEY, CDR2 SVGAGI. The CDR3 covers 16 residues. Trimming removed 6 bases at V and 2 bases at J, with 18 bases between. CDR3 sequence reads: CASSNALTGPTDTQYF. The CDR3 DNA is TGTGCCAGCAGCAACGCTCTTACAGGGCCCACAGATACGCAGTATTTT.

This clonotype was found a few times. This chain connects TRBV5-6 to TRBJ2-5; D is perhaps TRBD2 (5 bases). CDR3 size: 16 residues. The germline CDR1 and CDR2 sequences are SGHDT and YYEEEE. V was pared by 3 bases and J by 7 bases, with 22 bases between. The CDR3 sequence is CASSSLRVDGVPTQYF. The CDR3 DNA reads as TGTGCCAGCAGCTCCCTTCGCGTAGACGGGGTTCCGACCCAGTACTTC.

The chain joins TRBV6-1 to TRBJ1-2; D remains unclear. The CDR3 is 14 amino acids. Germline CDR1 is MNHNS and CDR2 is SASEGT. With 1 base removed from V and 7 bases from J, the gap between germline ends came to 13 bases. CDR3 sequence (DNA): TGTGCCAGCAGTGAAGGACACACCACGCCTGGCTACACCTTC. Encoded protein: CASSEGHTTPGYTF.

As for this clonotype: Since no conserved phenylalanine or tryptophan closes the CDR3, a read error is the likely cause. The chain combines TRBV11-3 with TRBJ1-1; D is perhaps TRBD1 (6 bases). The CDR3 spans 14 residues. Germline CDR1 and CDR2: SGHNT and YENEEA. The V end was cut by 1 base, the J end by 5 bases, with 11 bases between. As DNA, the CDR3 is TGTGCCAGCAGCTTAGGCAGGGGAAGGACTGAAGCTTTCTCT. This translates into CASSLGRGRTEAFS.

This clonotype was counted ten times or more. The gene calls are TRBV29-1 and TRBJ2-6; D gene ambiguous. From germline, CDR1 is SQVTM and CDR2 ANQGSEA. This CDR3 has 12 residues. The V end was cut by 3 bases, the J end by 2 bases, with 2 bases between. As DNA, the CDR3 is TGCAGCGTTGATACTGGGGCCAACGTCCTGACTTTC. It translates to CSVDTGANVLTF.